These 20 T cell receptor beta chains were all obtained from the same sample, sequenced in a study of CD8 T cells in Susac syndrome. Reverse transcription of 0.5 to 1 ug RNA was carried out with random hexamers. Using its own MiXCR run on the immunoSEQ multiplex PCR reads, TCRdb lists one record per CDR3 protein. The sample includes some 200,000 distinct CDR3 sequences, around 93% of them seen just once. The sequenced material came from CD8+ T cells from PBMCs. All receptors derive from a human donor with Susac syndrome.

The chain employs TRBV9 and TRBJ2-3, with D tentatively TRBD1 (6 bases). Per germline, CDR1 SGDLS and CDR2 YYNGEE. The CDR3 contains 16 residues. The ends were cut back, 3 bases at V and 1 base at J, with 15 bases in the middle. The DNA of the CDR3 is TGTGCCAGCAGCGAGGCTCAGGGGCTTGGCACAGATACGCAGTATTTT. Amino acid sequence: CASSEAQGLGTDTQYF.

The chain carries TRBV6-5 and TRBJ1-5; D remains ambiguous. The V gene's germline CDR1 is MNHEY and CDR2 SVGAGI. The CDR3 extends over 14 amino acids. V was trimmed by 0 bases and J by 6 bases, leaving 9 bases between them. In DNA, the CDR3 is TGTGCCAGCAGTTACTCGATAGGTGGTCAGCCCCAGCATTTT. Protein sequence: CASSYSIGGQPQHF.

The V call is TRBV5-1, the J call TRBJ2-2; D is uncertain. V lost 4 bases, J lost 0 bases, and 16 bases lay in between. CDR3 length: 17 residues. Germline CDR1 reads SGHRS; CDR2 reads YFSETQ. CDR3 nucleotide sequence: TGCGCCAGCAGCCCTTCCCAATCAATTCCGAACACCGGGGAGCTGTTTTTT. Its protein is CASSPSQSIPNTGELFF.

The CDR3, as DNA: TGCAGTGCTAGGGTTACCGGGACTATGGAAGAGACCCAGTACTTC. Amino acids: CSARVTGTMEETQYF. The V gene is TRBV20-1, the J gene TRBJ2-5, with TRBD2 matching 7 bases. The CDR3 covers 15 residues. V trimming: 3 bases; J trimming: 3 bases; junction bases outside the gene matches: 10. In germline, CDR1 is DFQATT, CDR2 SNEGSKA (reference sequence).

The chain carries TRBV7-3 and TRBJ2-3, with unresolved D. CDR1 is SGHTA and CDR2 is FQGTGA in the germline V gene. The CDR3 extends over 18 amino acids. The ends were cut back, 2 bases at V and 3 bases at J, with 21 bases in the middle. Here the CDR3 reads CASSLLKGGGTDTDTQYF. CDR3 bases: TGTGCCAGCAGCTTATTGAAGGGTGGCGGAACCGATACAGATACGCAGTATTTT.

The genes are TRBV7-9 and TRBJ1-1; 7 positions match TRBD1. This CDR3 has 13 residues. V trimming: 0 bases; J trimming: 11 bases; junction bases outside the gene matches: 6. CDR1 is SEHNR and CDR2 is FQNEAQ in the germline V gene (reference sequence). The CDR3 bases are TGTGCCAGCAGCTTAGCGGAGGGGGCGCCTGCTTTCTTT. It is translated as CASSLAEGAPAFF.

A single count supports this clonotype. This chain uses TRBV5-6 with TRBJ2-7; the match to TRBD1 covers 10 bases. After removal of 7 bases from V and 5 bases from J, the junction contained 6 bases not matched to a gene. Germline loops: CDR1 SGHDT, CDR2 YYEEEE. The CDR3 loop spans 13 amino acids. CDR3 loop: CASQGQGLHEQYF. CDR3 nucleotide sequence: TGTGCCAGCCAGGGACAGGGGCTTCACGAGCAGTACTTC.

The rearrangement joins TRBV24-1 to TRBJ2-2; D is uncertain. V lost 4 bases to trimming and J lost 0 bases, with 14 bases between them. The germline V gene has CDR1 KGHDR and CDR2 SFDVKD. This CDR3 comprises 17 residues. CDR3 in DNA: TGTGCCACCAGTGACGACTGGGCGGTTGCGAACACCGGGGAGCTGTTTTTT. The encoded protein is CATSDDWAVANTGELFF.

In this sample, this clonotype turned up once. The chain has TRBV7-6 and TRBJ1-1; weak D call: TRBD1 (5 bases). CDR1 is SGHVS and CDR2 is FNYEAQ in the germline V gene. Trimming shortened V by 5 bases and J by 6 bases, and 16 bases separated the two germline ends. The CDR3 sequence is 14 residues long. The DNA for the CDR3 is TGTGCCAGCAGCCCCGGGATGCGGGACGCTGAAGCTTTCTTT. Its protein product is CASSPGMRDAEAFF.

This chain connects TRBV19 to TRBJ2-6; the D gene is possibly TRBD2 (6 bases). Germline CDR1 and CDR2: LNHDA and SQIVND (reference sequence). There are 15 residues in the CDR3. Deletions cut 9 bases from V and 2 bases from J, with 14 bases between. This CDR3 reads CASRDSITGANVLTF. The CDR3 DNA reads TGTGCCAGCCGGGACTCTATCACTGGGGCCAACGTCCTGACTTTC.

The CDR3 coding sequence is TGTGCCAGCAGCCAAGATGTCCAGGGGGCCTTGAACACTGAAGCTTTCTTT. Translating gives CASSQDVQGALNTEAFF. J is TRBJ1-1 and V is TRBV14; 8 bases line up with TRBD1. V was clipped by 0 bases and J by 0 bases; unmatched bases: 6. The CDR3 extends over 17 amino acids. Looked up from germline, CDR1 is SGHDN and CDR2 is FVKESK.

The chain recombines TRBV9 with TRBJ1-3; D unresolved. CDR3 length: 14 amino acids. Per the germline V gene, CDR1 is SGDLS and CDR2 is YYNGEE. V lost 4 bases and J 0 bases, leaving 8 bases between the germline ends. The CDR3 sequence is CASSPTGSGNTIYF. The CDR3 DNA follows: TGTGCCAGCAGCCCCACGGGCTCTGGAAACACCATATATTTT.

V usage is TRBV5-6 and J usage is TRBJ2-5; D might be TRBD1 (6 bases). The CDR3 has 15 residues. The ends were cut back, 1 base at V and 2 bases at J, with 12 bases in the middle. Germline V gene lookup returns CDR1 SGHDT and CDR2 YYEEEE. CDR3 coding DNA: TGTGCCAGCAGCTTGATTACAGGGAATCAAGAGACCCAGTACTTC. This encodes CASSLITGNQETQYF. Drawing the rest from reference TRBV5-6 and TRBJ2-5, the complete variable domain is DAGVTQSPTHLIKTRGQQVTLRCSPKSGHDTVSWYQQALGQGPQFIFQYYEEEERQRGNFPDRFSGHQFPNYSSELNVNALLLGDSALYLCASSLITGNQETQYFGPGTRLLVL.

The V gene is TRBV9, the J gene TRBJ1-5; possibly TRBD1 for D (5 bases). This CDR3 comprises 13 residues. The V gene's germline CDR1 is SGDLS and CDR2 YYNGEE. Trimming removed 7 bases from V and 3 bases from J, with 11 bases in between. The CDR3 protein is CASGDSDNQPQHF. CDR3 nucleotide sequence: TGTGCCAGCGGAGACAGCGACAATCAGCCCCAGCATTTT. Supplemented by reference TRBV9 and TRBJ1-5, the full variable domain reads DSGVTQTPKHLITATGQRVTLRCSPRSGDLSVYWYQQSLDQGLQFLIQYYNGEERAKGNILERFSAQQFPDLHSELNLSSLELGDSALYFCASGDSDNQPQHFGDGTRLSIL.

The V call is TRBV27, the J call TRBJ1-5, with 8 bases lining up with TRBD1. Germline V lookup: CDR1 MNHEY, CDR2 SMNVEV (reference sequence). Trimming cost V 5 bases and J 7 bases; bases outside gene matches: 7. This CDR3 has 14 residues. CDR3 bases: TGTGCCAGCAGTGCCGGGACAGGTCCCCAGCCCCAGCATTTT. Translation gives CASSAGTGPQPQHF.

CDR3 region: CASRETSSYNSPLHF. The CDR3 region has the DNA TGCGCCAGCAGAGAGACGAGCTCCTATAATTCACCCCTCCACTTT. This chain connects TRBV5-1 to TRBJ1-6; the D is unclear. Per germline, CDR1 SGHRS and CDR2 YFSETQ. Between the trimmed V and J ends, which lost 5 bases and 0 bases, there was a span of 9 bases. The CDR3 contains 15 residues.

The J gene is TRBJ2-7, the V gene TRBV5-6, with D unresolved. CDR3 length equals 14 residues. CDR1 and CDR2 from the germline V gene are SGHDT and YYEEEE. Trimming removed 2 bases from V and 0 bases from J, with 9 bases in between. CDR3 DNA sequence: TGTGCCAGCAGCTTACACTTGAGCTCCTACGAGCAGTACTTC. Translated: CASSLHLSSYEQYF.

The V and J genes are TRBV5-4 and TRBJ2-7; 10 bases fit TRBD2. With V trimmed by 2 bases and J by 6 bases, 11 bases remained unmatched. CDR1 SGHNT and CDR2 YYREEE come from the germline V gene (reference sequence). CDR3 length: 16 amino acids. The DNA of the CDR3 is TGTGCCAGCAGCTTCCGGCTTCTAGCGGGAGTTGGCGAGCAGTACTTC. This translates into CASSFRLLAGVGEQYF.

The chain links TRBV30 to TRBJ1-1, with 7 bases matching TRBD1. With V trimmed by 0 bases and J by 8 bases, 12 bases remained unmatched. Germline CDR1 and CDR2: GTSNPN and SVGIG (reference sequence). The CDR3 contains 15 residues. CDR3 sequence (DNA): TGTGCCTGGAGTGTACGACCTACAGGGGAAGAAGAAGCTTTCTTT. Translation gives CAWSVRPTGEEEAFF.

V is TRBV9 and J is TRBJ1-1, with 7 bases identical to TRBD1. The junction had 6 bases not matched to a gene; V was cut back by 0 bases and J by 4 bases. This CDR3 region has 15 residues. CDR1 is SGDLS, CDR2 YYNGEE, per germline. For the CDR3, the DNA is TGTGCCAGCAGCGTAGGACAGGGCGGGACCACTGAAGCTTTCTTT. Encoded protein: CASSVGQGGTTEAFF.